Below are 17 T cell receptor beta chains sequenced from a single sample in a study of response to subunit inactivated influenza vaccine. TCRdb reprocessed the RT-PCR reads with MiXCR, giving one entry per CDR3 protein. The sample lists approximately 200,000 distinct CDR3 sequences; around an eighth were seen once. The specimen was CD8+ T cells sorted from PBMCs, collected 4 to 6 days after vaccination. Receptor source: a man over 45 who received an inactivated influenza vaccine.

The CDR3 is CATSDPVRTGGYEQYF. The CDR3 coding sequence is TGTGCCACCAGTGATCCTGTGAGGACAGGGGGATACGAGCAGTACTTC. The rearrangement uses TRBV24-1 and TRBJ2-7, with 10 bases lining up with TRBD1. With 3 bases clipped from V and 4 bases from J, the junction kept 8 bases outside the gene matches. The CDR3 extends over 16 amino acids. Germline CDR1 is KGHDR and CDR2 is SFDVKD.

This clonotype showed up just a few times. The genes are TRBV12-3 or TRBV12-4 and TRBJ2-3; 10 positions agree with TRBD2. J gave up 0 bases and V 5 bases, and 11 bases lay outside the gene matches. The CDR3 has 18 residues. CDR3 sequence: CASSPQGLARSSTDTQYF. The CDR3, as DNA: TGTGCCAGCAGTCCCCAGGGACTAGCGAGATCTAGCACAGATACGCAGTATTTT.

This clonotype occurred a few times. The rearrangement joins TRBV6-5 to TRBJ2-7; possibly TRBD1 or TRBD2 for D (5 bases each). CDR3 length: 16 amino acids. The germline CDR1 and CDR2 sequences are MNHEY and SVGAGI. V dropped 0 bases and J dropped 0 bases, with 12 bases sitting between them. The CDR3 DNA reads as TGTGCCAGCAGTTACTCGAAGGGACCGCGCTCCTACGAGCAGTACTTC. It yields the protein CASSYSKGPRSYEQYF.

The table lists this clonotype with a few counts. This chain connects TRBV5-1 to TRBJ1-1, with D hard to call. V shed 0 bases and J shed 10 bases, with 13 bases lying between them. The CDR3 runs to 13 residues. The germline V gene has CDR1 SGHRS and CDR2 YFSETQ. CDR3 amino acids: CASSLDSTIGAFF. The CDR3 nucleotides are TGCGCCAGCAGCTTGGACTCAACGATCGGAGCTTTCTTT.

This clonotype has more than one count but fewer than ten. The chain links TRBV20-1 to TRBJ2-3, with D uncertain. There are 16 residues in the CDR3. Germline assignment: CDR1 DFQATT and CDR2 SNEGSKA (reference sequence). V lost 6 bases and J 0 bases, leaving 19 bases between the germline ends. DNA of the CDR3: TGCAGTGCCCCTCCCGTGGAGCGCACTAGCACAGATACGCAGTATTTT. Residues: CSAPPVERTSTDTQYF.

This CDR3 is CASSFPGTEAFF. CDR3 DNA sequence: TGTGCCAGCAGCTTCCCAGGAACTGAAGCTTTCTTT. The chain couples TRBV7-9 to TRBJ1-1; no firm D call. This CDR3 comprises 12 residues. Germline V gene data show CDR1 as SEHNR and CDR2 as FQNEAQ (reference sequence). Trimming pared 3 bases from V and 5 bases from J, leaving 7 bases between.

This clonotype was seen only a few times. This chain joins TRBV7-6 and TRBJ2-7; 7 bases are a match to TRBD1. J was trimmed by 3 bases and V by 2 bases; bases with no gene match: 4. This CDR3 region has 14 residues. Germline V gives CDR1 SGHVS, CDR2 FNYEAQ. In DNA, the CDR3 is TGTGCCAGCAGCTTAACCGGGACAGACTACGAGCAGTACTTC. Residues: CASSLTGTDYEQYF. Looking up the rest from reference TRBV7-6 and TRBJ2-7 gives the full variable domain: GAGVSQSPRYKVTKRGQDVALRCDPISGHVSLYWYRQALGQGPEFLTYFNYEAQQDKSGLPNDRFSAERPEGSISTLTIQRTEQRDSAMYRCASSLTGTDYEQYFGPGTRLTVT.

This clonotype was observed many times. CDR3 DNA: TGCGCCAGCAGCGCAGGGGGGACCAATCAGCCCCAGCATTTT. Its translation: CASSAGGTNQPQHF. The V gene is TRBV10-2, the J gene TRBJ1-5; 7 bases are a match to TRBD1. The CDR3 length is 14 residues. The J segment lost 3 bases and the V segment lost 6 bases, leaving 5 bases of the junction unmatched. Germline V gene sequence: CDR1 WSHSY, CDR2 SAAADI.

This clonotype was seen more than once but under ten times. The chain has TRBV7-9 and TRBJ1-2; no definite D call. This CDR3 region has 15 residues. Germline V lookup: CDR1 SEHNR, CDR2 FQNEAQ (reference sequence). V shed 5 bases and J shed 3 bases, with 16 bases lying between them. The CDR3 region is CASSESGAGHYGYTF. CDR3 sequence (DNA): TGTGCCAGCAGCGAGAGTGGTGCCGGACACTATGGCTACACCTTC.

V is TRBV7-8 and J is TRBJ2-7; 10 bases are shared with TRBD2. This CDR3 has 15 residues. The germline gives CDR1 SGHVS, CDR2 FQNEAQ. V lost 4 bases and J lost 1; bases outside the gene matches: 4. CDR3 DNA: TGTGCCAGCAGCTCAAGGACTAGCGGATCCTACGAGCAGTACTTC. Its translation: CASSSRTSGSYEQYF.

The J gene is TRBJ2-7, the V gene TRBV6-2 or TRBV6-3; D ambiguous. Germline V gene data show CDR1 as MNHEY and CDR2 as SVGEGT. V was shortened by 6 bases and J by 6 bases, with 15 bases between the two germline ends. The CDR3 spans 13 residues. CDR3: CASSPRVVGEQYF. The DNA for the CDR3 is TGTGCCAGCAGCCCCCGAGTGGTCGGCGAGCAGTACTTC.

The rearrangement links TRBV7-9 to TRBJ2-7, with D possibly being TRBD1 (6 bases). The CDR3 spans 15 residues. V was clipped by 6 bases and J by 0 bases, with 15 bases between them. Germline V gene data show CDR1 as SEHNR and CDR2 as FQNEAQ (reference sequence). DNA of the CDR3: TGTGCCAGCAGTTTTATAGGACAGACCTCCTACGAGCAGTACTTC. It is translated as CASSFIGQTSYEQYF.

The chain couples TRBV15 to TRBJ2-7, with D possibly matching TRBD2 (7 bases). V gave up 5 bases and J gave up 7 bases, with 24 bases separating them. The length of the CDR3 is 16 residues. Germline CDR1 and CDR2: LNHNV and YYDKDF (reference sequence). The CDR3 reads CATSVEEGEGLEEQYF. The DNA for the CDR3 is TGTGCCACCAGCGTTGAGGAGGGGGAGGGCCTGGAGGAGCAGTACTTC. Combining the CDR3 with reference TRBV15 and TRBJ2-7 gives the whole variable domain DAMVIQNPRYQVTQFGKPVTLSCSQTLNHNVMYWYQQKSSQAPKLLFHYYDKDFNNEADTPDNFQSRRPNTSFCFLDIRSPGLGDTAMYLCATSVEEGEGLEEQYFGPGTRLTVT.

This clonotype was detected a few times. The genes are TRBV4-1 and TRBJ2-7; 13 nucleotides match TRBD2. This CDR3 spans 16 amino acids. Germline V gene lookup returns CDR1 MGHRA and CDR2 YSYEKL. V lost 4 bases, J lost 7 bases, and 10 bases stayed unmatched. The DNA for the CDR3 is TGCGCCAGCAGCCTAACCGGGACTAGCGGGATGGGAGAGCAGTACTTC. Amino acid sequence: CASSLTGTSGMGEQYF.

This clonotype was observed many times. CDR3 sequence reads: CASSPSGAYETQYF. DNA for the CDR3: TGTGCCAGCAGCCCAAGCGGAGCTTACGAGACCCAGTACTTC. The rearrangement uses TRBV6-2 or TRBV6-3 and TRBJ2-5, with D perhaps matching TRBD2 (5 bases). The ends were cut back, 6 bases at V and 5 bases at J, with 16 bases in the middle. This CDR3 contains 14 residues. Germline assignment: CDR1 MNHEY and CDR2 SVGEGT.

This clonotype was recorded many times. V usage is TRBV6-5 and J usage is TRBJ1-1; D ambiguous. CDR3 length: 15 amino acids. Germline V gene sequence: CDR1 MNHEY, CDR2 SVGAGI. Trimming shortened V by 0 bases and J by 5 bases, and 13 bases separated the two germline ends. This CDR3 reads CASSYSEGMGTEAFF. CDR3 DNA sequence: TGTGCCAGCAGTTACTCGGAGGGTATGGGGACTGAAGCTTTCTTT.

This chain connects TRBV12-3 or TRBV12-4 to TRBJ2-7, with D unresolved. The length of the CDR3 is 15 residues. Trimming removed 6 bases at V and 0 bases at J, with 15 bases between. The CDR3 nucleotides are TGTGCCAGCAGCAAGAGCTCCAGCGCCTCCTACGAGCAGTACTTC. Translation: CASSKSSSASYEQYF.